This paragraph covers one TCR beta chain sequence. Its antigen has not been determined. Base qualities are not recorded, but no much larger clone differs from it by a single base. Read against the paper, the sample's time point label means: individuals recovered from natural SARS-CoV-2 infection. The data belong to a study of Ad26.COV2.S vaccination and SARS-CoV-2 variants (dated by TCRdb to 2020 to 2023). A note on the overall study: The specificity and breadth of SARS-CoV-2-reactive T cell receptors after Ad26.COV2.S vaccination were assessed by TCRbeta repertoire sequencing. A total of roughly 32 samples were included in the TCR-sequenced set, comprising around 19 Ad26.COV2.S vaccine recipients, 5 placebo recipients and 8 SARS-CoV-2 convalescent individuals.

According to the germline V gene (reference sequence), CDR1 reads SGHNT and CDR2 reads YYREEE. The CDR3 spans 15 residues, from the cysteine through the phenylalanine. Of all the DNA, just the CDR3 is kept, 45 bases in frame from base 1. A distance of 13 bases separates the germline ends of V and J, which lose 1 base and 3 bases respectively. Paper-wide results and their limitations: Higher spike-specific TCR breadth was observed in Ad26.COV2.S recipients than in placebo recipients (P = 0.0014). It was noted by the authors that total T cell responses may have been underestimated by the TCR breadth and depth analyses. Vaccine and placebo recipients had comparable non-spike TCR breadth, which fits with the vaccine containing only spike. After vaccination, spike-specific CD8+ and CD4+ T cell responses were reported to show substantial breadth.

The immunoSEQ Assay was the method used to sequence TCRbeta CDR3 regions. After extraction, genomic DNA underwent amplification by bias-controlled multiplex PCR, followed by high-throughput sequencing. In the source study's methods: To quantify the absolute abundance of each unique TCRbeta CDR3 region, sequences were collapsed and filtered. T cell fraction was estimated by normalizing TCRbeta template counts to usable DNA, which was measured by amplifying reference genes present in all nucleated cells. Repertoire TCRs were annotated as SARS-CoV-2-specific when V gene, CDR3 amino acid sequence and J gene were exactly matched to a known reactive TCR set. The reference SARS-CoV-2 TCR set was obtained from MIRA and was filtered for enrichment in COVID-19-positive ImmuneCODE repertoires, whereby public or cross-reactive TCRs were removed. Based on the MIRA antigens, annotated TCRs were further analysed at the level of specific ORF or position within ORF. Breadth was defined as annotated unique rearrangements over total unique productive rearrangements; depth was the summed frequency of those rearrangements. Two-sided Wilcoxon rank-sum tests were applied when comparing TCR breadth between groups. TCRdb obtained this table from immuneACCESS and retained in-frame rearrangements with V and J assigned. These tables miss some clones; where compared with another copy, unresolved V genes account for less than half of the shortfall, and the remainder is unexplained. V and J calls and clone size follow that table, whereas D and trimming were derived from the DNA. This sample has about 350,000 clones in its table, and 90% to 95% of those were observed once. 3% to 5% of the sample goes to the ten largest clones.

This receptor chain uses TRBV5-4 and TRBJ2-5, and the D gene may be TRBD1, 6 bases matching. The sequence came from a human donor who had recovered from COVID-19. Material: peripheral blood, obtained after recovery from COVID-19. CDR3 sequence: CASSLSRRGKETQYF. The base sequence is TGTGCCAGCAGCTTGAGCCGCAGGGGTAAAGAGACCCAGTACTTC.